Listed below are T cell receptor beta chains from one sample, sequenced in a study of early T cells in non-severe SARS-CoV-2 infection. TCRdb reprocessed the 5' RACE reads with MiXCR, giving one entry per CDR3 protein. The sample contains tens of thousands of distinct CDR3 sequences, 9.9% of which appear only once. Sequenced input: whole blood. All receptors derive from an adult who was a healthcare worker with PCR-confirmed SARS-CoV-2 infection or an uninfected control (not recorded which). Both conserved end residues are part of each CDR3. Each record gives: J gene, V gene, CDR3 length, CDR3 protein.

TRBJ2-3 TRBV29-1 11 CSAEGGDTQYF
TRBJ2-1 TRBV7-2 13 CASSSGVEGEQFF
TRBJ2-3 TRBV11-2 17 CASSLVGRGQGHGTQYF
TRBJ2-7 TRBV12-3/TRBV12-4 12 CASSQTGYEQYF
TRBJ2-2 TRBV11-3 15 CASSPGGSNTGELFF
TRBJ2-7 TRBV12-5 14 CASGPEGRDYEQYF
TRBJ1-2 TRBV29-1 14 CSVAQMATGDGYTF
TRBJ1-1 TRBV7-8 13 CASSYSWNTEAFF
TRBJ2-5 TRBV6-5 11 CASSWYSTQYF
TRBJ2-5 TRBV7-7 13 CASSFGGPETQYF
TRBJ2-5 TRBV5-4 13 CAAGASGARAQYF
TRBJ2-2 TRBV6-1 14 CASSEWLENGELFF
TRBJ2-1 TRBV14 13 CASSQVPTVEQFF
TRBJ1-2 TRBV10-3 15 CAISAGAVRTGGYTF
TRBJ2-5 TRBV7-9 13 CASSLASLETQYF
TRBJ2-7 TRBV2 14 CVTQGVAGTYEQYF
TRBJ1-5 TRBV7-2 15 CASSLTGGNNQPQHF
TRBJ1-5 TRBV28 15 CASRTGLYSNQPQHF
TRBJ1-2 TRBV29-1 11 CSVGNRHGYTF
TRBJ2-1 TRBV10-3 15 CAISDGALSYNEQFF
TRBJ2-1 TRBV28 13 CASSQDSYNEQFF
TRBJ1-1 TRBV5-4 15 CASSPGSRLNTEAFF
TRBJ2-7 TRBV29-1 13 CSVATGASYEQYF
TRBJ2-1 TRBV15 16 CATSSSRASRGNEQFF
TRBJ1-5 TRBV10-3 14 CATRGEYSNQPQHF
TRBJ2-1 TRBV29-1 13 CSVEDPIDNEQFF
TRBJ2-2 TRBV6-1 13 CAARTGGTGELFF
TRBJ1-4 TRBV5-4 14 CASSLPTGPEKLFF
TRBJ1-6 TRBV23-1 17 CASSHPQSSSYNSPLHF
TRBJ2-3 TRBV11-2 15 CASAKEGGNTDTQYF
TRBJ2-1 TRBV18 15 CASSPPRGPYNEQFF
TRBJ1-1 TRBV3-1 13 CASSQVFNTEAFF
TRBJ2-3 TRBV25-1 14 CASSVGDNTDTQYF
TRBJ2-3 TRBV5-1 8 CAKGTQYF
TRBJ2-3 TRBV7-9 15 CASSFQASSTDTQYF
TRBJ2-2 TRBV6-5 15 CASSQSGTNTGELFF
TRBJ2-2 TRBV11-2 15 CASSSGTGSTGELFF
TRBJ2-5 TRBV7-2 13 CASIPADRETQYF
TRBJ2-5 TRBV7-9 15 CASSLFGTSSETQYF
TRBJ1-4 TRBV5-1 15 CASSLTQEKNEKLFF
TRBJ2-2 TRBV7-3 14 CASSLGTSSGELFF
TRBJ2-5 TRBV29-1 16 CSVGGWDSSPQETQYF
TRBJ2-3 TRBV12-3/TRBV12-4 15 CASSFEATFTDTQYF
TRBJ2-2 TRBV5-5 13 CASSRDGGGELFF
TRBJ2-1 TRBV19 14 CASSVGGRHNEQFF
TRBJ2-2 TRBV29-1 13 CSVGQVNTGELFF
TRBJ1-4 TRBV2 12 CASSQSLGKLFF
TRBJ2-3 TRBV28 17 CASSSPVRLENTDTQYF
TRBJ1-1 TRBV28 16 CASSLTVGSGNTEAFF
TRBJ1-2 TRBV10-2 15 CASRPAGTDLYGYTF